Shown below are 25 T cell receptor beta chains from a single sample sequenced in a study of blood T cell repertoires in COVID-19. The method was immunoSEQ multiplex PCR; TCRdb's version includes in-frame clones alone and lacks a portion of them. The table has about 32,000 clones, about 90% seen once. Source material: peripheral blood. Every receptor here comes from a man aged 50-60 years with active or convalescent COVID-19.

This chain uses TRBV5-1 with TRBJ2-2; TRBD1 aligns across 9 bases. The ends lost 4 bases at V and 4 bases at J; junction bases unmatched: 5. Germline assignment: CDR1 SGHRS and CDR2 YFSETQ. This CDR3 has 15 residues. The CDR3 loop reads CASSPQGQGTGELFF. CDR3 DNA sequence: TGCGCCAGCAGCCCTCAGGGACAGGGCACCGGGGAGCTGTTTTTT.

The rearrangement uses TRBV19 and TRBJ2-1; 7 positions match TRBD2. The CDR3 has 15 residues. With 8 bases clipped from V and 1 base from J, the junction kept 8 bases outside the gene matches. Germline V gene sequence: CDR1 LNHDA, CDR2 SQIVND (reference sequence). Here the CDR3 reads CASGVGRESYNEQFF. Written as DNA, the CDR3 is TGTGCCAGTGGGGTGGGGCGGGAGTCCTACAATGAGCAGTTCTTC.

The rearrangement joins TRBV4-3 to TRBJ2-1, with no clear D. The germline gives CDR1 LGHNA, CDR2 YSLEER. The CDR3 loop spans 12 amino acids. Trimming removed 4 bases at V and 9 bases at J, with 10 bases between. The CDR3 DNA reads TGCGCCAGCAGCCCTCCATTCGGTGAGCAGTTCTTC. Translated, it gives CASSPPFGEQFF.

This clone occurred once. The V gene is TRBV6-5, the J gene TRBJ1-5; TRBD1 is a possible D gene (5 bases). The CDR3 extends over 15 amino acids. Germline CDR1 and CDR2: MNHEY and SVGAGI. The V and J ends lost 2 bases and 1 base respectively, with 9 bases between them. CDR3 amino acids: CASSYSQGSNQPQHF. The CDR3 region has the DNA TGTGCCAGCAGTTACAGCCAGGGAAGCAATCAGCCCCAGCATTTT.

The V call is TRBV4-3, the J call TRBJ2-3; 7 positions agree with TRBD2. Germline V gives CDR1 LGHNA, CDR2 YSLEER. This CDR3 is 17 amino acids long. The J segment lost 0 bases and the V segment lost 1 base, leaving 7 bases of the junction unmatched. This chain's CDR3 is CASSQVVGGGSTDTQYF. The CDR3 bases are TGCGCCAGCAGCCAAGTCGTTGGGGGAGGGAGCACAGATACGCAGTATTTT.

This clone occurred once. The chain employs TRBV13 and TRBJ2-2, with D maybe TRBD1 (6 bases). Trimming took 0 bases from V and 5 from J, leaving 10 bases between them. There are 15 residues in the CDR3. The germline V gene encodes CDR1 PRHDT and CDR2 FYEKMQ (reference sequence). CDR3 DNA: TGTGCCAGCAGCTTAGGGCAGGGGAGTACCGGGGAGCTGTTTTTT. As protein: CASSLGQGSTGELFF. Full variable domain (missing parts from reference TRBV13 and TRBJ2-2): AAGVIQSPRHLIKEKRETATLKCYPIPRHDTVYWYQQGPGQDPQFLISFYEKMQSDKGSIPDRFSAQQFSDYHSELNMSSLELGDSALYFCASSLGQGSTGELFFGEGSRLTVL.

This clone appeared a few times. This specimen includes other DNA sequences encoding the same CDR3. V usage is TRBV7-3 and J usage is TRBJ2-1; D is perhaps TRBD2 (6 bases). This CDR3 region has 14 residues. With 2 bases removed from V and 3 bases from J, the gap between germline ends came to 8 bases. Germline V lookup: CDR1 SGHTA, CDR2 FQGTGA. The CDR3 nucleotides are TGTGCCAGCAGCTTAGGGGGAGGCTACAATGAGCAGTTCTTC. Translating gives CASSLGGGYNEQFF.

This chain links TRBV9 with TRBJ2-2; 8 positions agree with TRBD1. V trimming: 0 bases; J trimming: 5 bases; junction bases outside the gene matches: 3. The CDR3 contains 15 residues. CDR1 SGDLS and CDR2 YYNGEE come from the germline V gene. CDR3: CASSVATGGTGELFF. The CDR3 DNA reads TGTGCCAGCAGCGTAGCTACAGGGGGAACCGGGGAGCTGTTTTTT.

The CDR3: CASKAGLGTPLHF. CDR3 DNA: TGTGCCAGCAAGGCGGGCCTCGGTACACCCCTCCACTTT. This chain joins TRBV6-5 and TRBJ1-6; no firm D call. This CDR3 spans 13 amino acids. Trimming pared 7 bases from V and 11 bases from J, leaving 15 bases between. Germline assignment: CDR1 MNHEY and CDR2 SVGAGI.

The V and J genes are TRBV11-2 and TRBJ2-1; 9 bases line up with TRBD1. This CDR3 has 17 residues. V lost 4 bases, J lost 6 bases, and 13 bases stayed unmatched. Germline values: CDR1 SGHAT, CDR2 FQNNGV. DNA of the CDR3: TGTGCCAGCAGCTCCCGCTCCCGGGACAGGGAATCCAATGAGCAGTTCTTC. It translates to CASSSRSRDRESNEQFF.

The chain has TRBV2 and TRBJ1-1; 7 bases align to TRBD1. Looked up from germline, CDR1 is SNHLY and CDR2 is FYNNEI. J lost 1 base, V lost 5 bases, and 4 bases had no gene match. This CDR3 spans 14 amino acids. CDR3 in amino acids: CASSRTGRNTEAFF. CDR3 DNA sequence: TGTGCCAGCAGTAGGACAGGACGGAACACTGAAGCTTTCTTT.

CDR3 region: CSASPSGSPLADTQYF. The CDR3 nucleotides read TGCAGTGCTAGTCCTAGCGGGAGTCCCTTGGCAGATACGCAGTATTTT. The chain is built from TRBV20-1 and TRBJ2-3; 10 nucleotides align to TRBD2. Germline CDR1 and CDR2: DFQATT and SNEGSKA (reference sequence). The V gene end was trimmed by 3 bases and the J gene end by 4 bases; junction bases not matched to a gene: 10. The CDR3 has 16 residues.

This sequence joins TRBV28 and TRBJ2-7; TRBD2 matches at 7 bases. This CDR3 has 13 residues. Germline V lookup: CDR1 MDHEN, CDR2 SYDVKM. With 3 bases clipped from V and 6 bases from J, the junction kept 5 bases outside the gene matches. As DNA, the CDR3 is TGTGCCAGCAGTTTCTCGCGGGAGCTCGAGCAGTACTTC. This gives the protein CASSFSRELEQYF.

The chain joins TRBV10-1 to TRBJ2-1; 13 bases align to TRBD2. In germline, CDR1 is WNHNN, CDR2 SYGVQD (reference sequence). This CDR3 has 19 amino acids. Unmatched junction bases numbered 8, after V lost 1 base and J lost 2 bases. CDR3 in DNA: TGCGCCAGCAGTGAGTGGAGGACTAGCGGGAGTAGAGCCTACAATGAGCAGTTCTTC. Protein: CASSEWRTSGSRAYNEQFF.

In its sample, this clone was seen a few times. The chain uses TRBV28 and TRBJ1-2; D might be TRBD1 (6 bases). The V end was cut by 6 bases, the J end by 2 bases, with 10 bases between. Germline assignment: CDR1 MDHEN and CDR2 SYDVKM. CDR3 length equals 13 residues. CDR3 protein: CASRSTGNYGYTF. The CDR3 nucleotides read TGTGCCAGCAGATCCACAGGGAACTATGGCTACACCTTC.

The V and J genes are TRBV21-1 and TRBJ1-5; the table's D gene call, TRBD1, was not cross checked with the DNA. TRBV21-1 has pseudogene status. The CDR3 runs to 16 residues. The CDR3 protein is CASSTPDRVSNQPQHF. In DNA form, the CDR3 reads TGTGCCAGCAGCACCCCTGACAGGGTAAGCAATCAGCCCCAGCATTTT.

The V call is TRBV28, the J call TRBJ2-7; 10 nucleotides match TRBD2. V dropped 3 bases and J dropped 4; count of bases not matched to a gene: 3. The CDR3 is 14 residues long. The germline V gene has CDR1 MDHEN and CDR2 SYDVKM. DNA for the CDR3: TGTGCCAGCAGTTTCAGTAGCGGGAGGTACGAGCAGTACTTC. It encodes CASSFSSGRYEQYF.

This clone was found once. The chain is built from TRBV30 and TRBJ2-3; D gene uncertain. CDR1 and CDR2 (germline): GTSNPN, SVGIG (reference sequence). V was cut by 2 bases and J by 4 bases, with 13 bases left in between. This CDR3 comprises 14 residues. The CDR3 nucleotides are TGTGCCTGGAGTCCCGTGACTCGCGCAGATACGCAGTATTTT. It yields the protein CAWSPVTRADTQYF.

This rearrangement joins TRBV7-8 to TRBJ2-2; 7 nucleotides match TRBD1. CDR3 length: 16 residues. Germline V gene lookup returns CDR1 SGHVS and CDR2 FQNEAQ. Trimming at V came to 5 bases and at J to 0 bases, leaving 6 bases not matched to a gene. The CDR3: CASSELQGTNTGELFF. The CDR3 coding sequence is TGTGCCAGCAGCGAGTTACAGGGGACGAACACCGGGGAGCTGTTTTTT.

The chain joins TRBV28 to TRBJ2-5, with TRBD2 identical over 9 bases. CDR1 is MDHEN, CDR2 SYDVKM, per germline. This CDR3 has 17 amino acids. The ends lost 6 bases at V and 7 bases at J; junction bases unmatched: 18. CDR3 amino acids: CASSPLGGGVRSGTQYF. The CDR3 DNA is TGTGCCAGCAGCCCCCTCGGCGGGGGGGTCCGGTCGGGGACCCAGTACTTC.

The CDR3 nucleotides read TGCGCCAGCAGCTTGTTTGTAGCGGGATTAGAGACCCAGTACTTC. Translating it yields CASSLFVAGLETQYF. The chain is built from TRBV5-1 and TRBJ2-5; TRBD2 aligns across 8 bases. CDR3 length: 15 residues. V lost 1 base to trimming and J lost 4 bases; unmatched junction nucleotides: 6. Looked up from germline, CDR1 is SGHRS and CDR2 is YFSETQ. The full variable domain, with the rest looked up from reference TRBV5-1 and TRBJ2-5, is KAGVTQTPRYLIKTRGQQVTLSCSPISGHRSVSWYQQTPGQGLQFLFEYFSETQRNKGNFPGRFSGRQFSNSRSEMNVSTLELGDSALYLCASSLFVAGLETQYFGPGTRLLVL.

The V gene is TRBV24-1, the J gene TRBJ2-2, with 10 bases aligning to TRBD1. Germline V gene data show CDR1 as KGHDR and CDR2 as SFDVKD. Trimming removed 1 base from V and 4 bases from J; junction bases left unmatched: 5. This CDR3 spans 17 amino acids. This chain's CDR3 is CATSDFGQGGITGELFF. CDR3 coding DNA: TGTGCCACCAGTGATTTCGGACAGGGGGGAATCACCGGGGAGCTGTTTTTT.

The V call is TRBV2, the J call TRBJ2-3; TRBD1 matches at 8 bases. The CDR3 length is 14 residues. V lost 5 bases, J lost 3 bases, and 4 bases stayed unmatched. From germline, CDR1 is SNHLY and CDR2 FYNNEI. The CDR3 DNA reads as TGTGCCAGCAGTAGCCGGGACAGGACAGATACGCAGTATTTT. Protein: CASSSRDRTDTQYF.

This chain uses TRBV5-1 with TRBJ2-7; TRBD2 aligns across 8 bases. With V trimmed by 0 bases and J by 3 bases, 8 bases remained unmatched. Germline V lookup: CDR1 SGHRS, CDR2 YFSETQ. CDR3 length: 16 residues. DNA of the CDR3: TGCGCCAGCAGCTTGGACGGGCTAGCGGGCCGCTACGAGCAGTACTTC. Encoded protein: CASSLDGLAGRYEQYF.

CDR3 loop: CASSPALAGAGNEQFF. The CDR3 DNA follows: TGTGCCAGCTCACCGGCACTAGCGGGAGCAGGGAATGAGCAGTTCTTC. V and J are TRBV18 and TRBJ2-1, with 11 bases aligning to TRBD2. The CDR3 has 16 residues. Germline-derived CDR1 and CDR2 are KGHSH and LQKENI. The V and J ends lost 3 bases and 7 bases, in that order; junction bases with no gene match: 8.